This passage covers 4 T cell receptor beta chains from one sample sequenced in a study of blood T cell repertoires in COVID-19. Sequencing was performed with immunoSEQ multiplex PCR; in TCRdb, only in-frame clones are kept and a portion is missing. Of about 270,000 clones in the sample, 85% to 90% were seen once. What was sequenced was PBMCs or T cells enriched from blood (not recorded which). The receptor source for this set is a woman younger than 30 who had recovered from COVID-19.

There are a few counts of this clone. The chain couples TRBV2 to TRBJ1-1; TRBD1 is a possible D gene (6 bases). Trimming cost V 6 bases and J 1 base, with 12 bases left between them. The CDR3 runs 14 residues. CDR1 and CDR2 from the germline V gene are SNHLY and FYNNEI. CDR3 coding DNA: TGTGCCAGCAGGCTAAGGGGGGGGAACACTGAAGCTTTCTTT. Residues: CASRLRGGNTEAFF. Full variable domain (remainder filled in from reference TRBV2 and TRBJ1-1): EPEVTQTPSHQVTQMGQEVILRCVPISNHLYFYWYRQILGQKVEFLVSFYNNEISEKSEIFDDQFSVERPDGSNFTLKIRSTKLEDSAMYFCASRLRGGNTEAFFGQGTRLTVV.

CDR3 sequence: CASRGTGVRTEAFF. The CDR3 DNA reads TGTGCCAGCAGGGGGACAGGGGTGAGGACTGAAGCTTTCTTT. V gene TRBV28 combines with J gene TRBJ1-1; 10 positions match TRBD1. CDR3 size: 14 residues. With 6 bases clipped from V and 5 bases from J, the junction kept 6 bases outside the gene matches. Germline CDR1 reads MDHEN; CDR2 reads SYDVKM. Based on the CDR3 plus reference TRBV28 and TRBJ1-1, the full variable domain is DVKVTQSSRYLVKRTGEKVFLECVQDMDHENMFWYRQDPGLGLRLIYFSYDVKMKEKGDIPEGYSVSREKKERFSLILESASTNQTSMYLCASRGTGVRTEAFFGQGTRLTVV.

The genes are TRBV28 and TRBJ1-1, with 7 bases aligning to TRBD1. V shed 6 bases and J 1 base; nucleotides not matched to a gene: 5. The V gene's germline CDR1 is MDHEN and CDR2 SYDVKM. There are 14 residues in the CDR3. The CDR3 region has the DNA TGTGCCAGCAGCGAGACAGGGAAGAACACTGAAGCTTTCTTT. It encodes CASSETGKNTEAFF.

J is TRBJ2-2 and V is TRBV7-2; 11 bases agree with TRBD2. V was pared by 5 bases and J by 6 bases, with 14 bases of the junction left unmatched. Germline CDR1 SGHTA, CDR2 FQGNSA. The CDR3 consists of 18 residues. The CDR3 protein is CASSGQQRLAGGPGELFF. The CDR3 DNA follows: TGTGCCAGCAGCGGCCAACAGCGCCTAGCGGGGGGCCCCGGGGAGCTGTTTTTT. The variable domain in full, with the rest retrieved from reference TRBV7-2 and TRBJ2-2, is GAGVSQSPSNKVTEKGKDVELRCDPISGHTALYWYRQSLGQGLEFLIYFQGNSAPDKSGLPSDRFSAERTGGSVSTLTIQRTQQEDSAVYLCASSGQQRLAGGPGELFFGEGSRLTVL.